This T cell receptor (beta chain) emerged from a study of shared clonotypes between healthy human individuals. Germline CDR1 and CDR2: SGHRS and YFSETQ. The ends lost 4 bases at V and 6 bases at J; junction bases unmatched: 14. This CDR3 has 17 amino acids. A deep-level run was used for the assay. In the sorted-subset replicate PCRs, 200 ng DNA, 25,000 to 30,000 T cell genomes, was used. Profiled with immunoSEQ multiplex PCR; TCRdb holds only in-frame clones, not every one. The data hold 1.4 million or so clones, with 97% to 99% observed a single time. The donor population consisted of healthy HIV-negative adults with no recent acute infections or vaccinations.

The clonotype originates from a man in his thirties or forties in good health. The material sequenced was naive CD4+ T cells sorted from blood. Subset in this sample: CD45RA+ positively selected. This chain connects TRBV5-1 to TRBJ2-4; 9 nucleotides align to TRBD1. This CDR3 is CASSTRPGQGRRNIQYF. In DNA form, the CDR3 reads TGCGCCAGCAGCACAAGACCGGGACAGGGAAGAAGAAACATTCAGTACTTC. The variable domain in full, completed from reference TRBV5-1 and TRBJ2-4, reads KAGVTQTPRYLIKTRGQQVTLSCSPISGHRSVSWYQQTPGQGLQFLFEYFSETQRNKGNFPGRFSGRQFSNSRSEMNVSTLELGDSALYLCASSTRPGQGRRNIQYFGAGTRLSVL.